These 8 T cell receptor beta chains were all obtained from the same sample, sequenced in a study of CD8+CD57+ T cells in acquired aplastic anemia. Patients chosen for sequencing had shown CD8+CD57+ cell expansion by flow cytometry. The TCR beta profiling, which covered VDJ combination and CDR3 sequence, was carried out using genomic DNA as the template. TCRdb passed the reads through MiXCR, listing each CDR3 protein once. The data contain 150,000 to 200,000 distinct CDR3 sequences, under 55% of them singletons. Specimen: sorted CD4+, CD8+, or CD8+CD57+ T cells (not recorded which) from PBMCs. These receptors originate from a human donor with aplastic anemia.

The V call is TRBV10-3, the J call TRBJ2-7; D gene unclear. The germline V gene encodes CDR1 ENHRY and CDR2 SYGVKD. Trimming took off 6 bases at V and 0 bases at J, with 12 bases between the two ends. This CDR3 has 14 amino acids. In DNA, the CDR3 is TGTGCCATCAGGTACAGTTCCGGCTCCTACGAGCAGTACTTC. It translates to CAIRYSSGSYEQYF.

This clonotype has just a few counts. The chain employs TRBV24-1 and TRBJ2-1; D not resolved. Trimming took 5 bases from V and 8 from J, leaving 12 bases between them. CDR1 and CDR2 from the germline V gene are KGHDR and SFDVKD. The CDR3 spans 13 residues. The DNA for the CDR3 is TGTGCCACCAGTGCCGACGGTCTCGATGAGCAGTTCTTC. As protein: CATSADGLDEQFF.

This clonotype was detected many times. An end of the junction does not agree with germline; a read error may underlie this. The chain couples TRBV28 to TRBJ2-7, with 9 bases that match TRBD1. This CDR3 comprises 13 residues. CDR1 and CDR2 (germline): MDHEN, SYDVKM. CDR3 in amino acids: CASSPSRDRVPVF. Written as DNA, the CDR3 is TGTGCCAGCAGCCCCTCCCGGGACAGGGTTCCGGTTTTC.

This clonotype has at least ten counts. V gene TRBV2 combines with J gene TRBJ2-3; D is uncertain. The CDR3 extends over 13 amino acids. From germline, CDR1 is SNHLY and CDR2 FYNNEI. Trimming left V 4 bases short and J 0 bases short, with 5 bases between. This chain's CDR3 is CASSVRSTDTQYF. The CDR3 DNA follows: TGTGCCAGCAGTGTACGGAGCACAGATACGCAGTATTTT.

The V gene is TRBV7-3, the J gene TRBJ2-3, with TRBD2 matching 8 bases. This CDR3 is 17 amino acids long. Germline trimming cut 1 base from V and 1 base from J; bases unmatched to any gene: 7. Germline assignment: CDR1 SGHTA and CDR2 FQGTGA. CDR3 region: CASSLRFSAGGTDTQYF. Written as DNA, the CDR3 is TGTGCCAGCAGCTTAAGGTTTTCAGCGGGGGGCACAGATACGCAGTATTTT.

The chain joins TRBV20-1 to TRBJ2-7; TRBD2 might be the D (6 bases). The CDR3 runs 14 residues. Germline CDR1 and CDR2: DFQATT and SNEGSKA (reference sequence). Trimming stripped 6 bases from V and 4 bases from J, with 19 bases between. The CDR3 is CSAEGGAWGYEQYF. CDR3 coding DNA: TGCAGTGCCGAAGGAGGGGCCTGGGGTTACGAGCAGTACTTC.

Of note for this clonotype: Since a much larger clone is just one base distant, this may be a read error. The chain employs TRBV27 and TRBJ1-6, with a tentative D call TRBD1 (5 bases). The V gene lost 5 bases and the J gene lost 5 bases, with 10 bases spanning the gap. Germline CDR1 is MNHEY and CDR2 is SMNVEV (reference sequence). CDR3 length equals 14 residues. CDR3 residues: CASSEQANNSPLHF. CDR3 coding DNA: TGTGCCAGCAGTGAACAGGCGAATAATTCACCCCTCCACTTT.

This clonotype turned up a few times. This may be a read error, as it is one base from a much larger clone. This chain links TRBV20-1 with TRBJ1-1, with D perhaps matching TRBD1 (5 bases). Looked up from germline, CDR1 is DFQATT and CDR2 is SNEGSKA (reference sequence). This CDR3 has 14 amino acids. The CDR3 DNA is TGCAGTGCTAGAGATCTCGGTCGGGAGGGGAAAGCTGTCTTT. Its translation: CSARDLGREGKAVF.